The 20 T cell receptor beta chains presented below share a single source sample, sequenced in a study of breast tumors, draining lymph nodes, adjacent tissues. A single record per CDR3 protein comes from TCRdb applying MiXCR to the multiplex PCR reads. Of about 21,000 distinct CDR3 sequences listed, roughly 40% are singletons. The sample taken for sequencing was breast tumor tissue. Receptors were obtained from a female donor with breast cancer. Some clones in this sample may be carry-over from other donors' samples.

The chain employs TRBV25-1 and TRBJ1-2; D is uncertain. Germline CDR1 is MGHDK and CDR2 is SYGVNS. The V end lost 3 bases, the J end lost 4 bases, and 12 bases lay between the germline ends. The CDR3 loop spans 14 amino acids. CDR3 protein: CASSDIGLTYGYTF. In nucleotides, the CDR3 is TGTGCCAGCAGTGACATTGGGCTGACCTATGGCTACACCTTC.

This clonotype occurred many times. The V call is TRBV3-1, the J call TRBJ2-3; D not certain. Germline V CDR1 and CDR2: LGHDT, YNNKEL (reference sequence). This CDR3 comprises 15 residues. V lost 2 bases to trimming and J lost 2 bases, with 11 bases between them. Here the CDR3 reads CASSQYGPNTDTQYF. The CDR3 region has the DNA TGTGCCAGCAGCCAATATGGGCCCAACACAGATACGCAGTATTTT.

The V call is TRBV12-5, the J call TRBJ1-5; D is perhaps TRBD1 (5 bases). The V and J ends lost 3 bases and 4 bases respectively, with 7 bases between them. Germline CDR1 reads LGHNT; CDR2 reads FRNRAP. The CDR3 sequence is 13 residues long. DNA for the CDR3: TGTGCTAGTGGTTTTGGGGGGAATCAGCCCCAGCATTTT. Encoded protein: CASGFGGNQPQHF.

The genes are TRBV7-2 and TRBJ2-3, with 9 positions matching TRBD2. V dropped 6 bases and J dropped 1; count of bases not matched to a gene: 11. This CDR3 comprises 17 residues. Germline-derived CDR1 and CDR2 are SGHTA and FQGNSA. The CDR3 loop is CASRIAGGGAGTDTQYF. CDR3 in DNA: TGTGCCAGCAGGATAGCTGGCGGGGGGGCGGGCACAGATACGCAGTATTTT.

This clonotype was seen ten or more times. The V call is TRBV29-1, the J call TRBJ1-4; the D gene is possibly TRBD1 (5 bases). Trimming stripped 5 bases from V and 8 bases from J, with 21 bases between. Germline CDR1 reads SQVTM; CDR2 reads ANQGSEA. There are 15 residues in the CDR3. The DNA of the CDR3 is TGCAGCGTTCGGAAGACGGGGCTTCTACAGGAAAAACTGTTTTTT. It codes for CSVRKTGLLQEKLFF.

This clonotype was observed at least ten times. A much more abundant neighbour one base away suggests this may be a read error. The chain employs TRBV19 and TRBJ2-1, with TRBD2 matching 9 bases. The germline V gene has CDR1 LNHDA and CDR2 SQIVND (reference sequence). The CDR3 runs to 17 residues. DNA of the CDR3: TGTGCCAGTAGTATAAATCTAGCGGGGAGCTCCTACAATGAGCAGTCCTTC. Residues: CASSINLAGSSYNEQSF. Combining the CDR3 with reference TRBV19 and TRBJ2-1 gives the whole variable domain DGGITQSPKYLFRKEGQNVTLSCEQNLNHDAMYWYRQDPGQGLRLIYYSQIVNDFQKGDIAEGYSVSREKKESFPLTVTSAQKNPTAFYLCASSINLAGSSYNEQSFGPGTRLTVL.

There are many counts of this clonotype. The V gene is TRBV19, the J gene TRBJ1-4; D possibly corresponds to TRBD1 (6 bases). This CDR3 spans 16 amino acids. CDR1 is LNHDA, CDR2 SQIVND, per germline (reference sequence). V was trimmed by 9 bases and J by 5 bases, leaving 22 bases between them. The CDR3 reads CASNSRTDQANEKLFF. CDR3 DNA: TGTGCCAGCAACTCACGGACAGATCAAGCCAATGAAAAACTGTTTTTT.

This clonotype was seen repeatedly, ten times or more. The chain couples TRBV24-1 to TRBJ1-2; 8 nucleotides align to TRBD1. The CDR3 contains 15 residues. The germline V gene has CDR1 KGHDR and CDR2 SFDVKD. V lost 3 bases, J lost 6 bases, and 8 bases stayed unmatched. The CDR3 region has the DNA TGTGCCACCAGTGATCCGGGACAGGCTGGGCATGGCTACACCTTC. It codes for CATSDPGQAGHGYTF.

To note about this clonotype: This clone may be a read error of a much larger clone one base away. The chain links TRBV19 to TRBJ1-2; possible D gene TRBD1, 5 bases. The CDR3 length is 15 residues. Trimming cost V 5 bases and J 6 bases, with 19 bases left between them. Germline assignment: CDR1 LNHDA and CDR2 SQIVND (reference sequence). In DNA, the CDR3 is TGTGCCAGTAGTGTCCAGTCGCTTGGGGCAGATGGCTACACCTTC. This encodes CASSVQSLGADGYTF.

The V gene is TRBV29-1, the J gene TRBJ2-5, with 8 positions matching TRBD2. V lost 2 bases and J lost 4; bases outside the gene matches: 6. CDR1 and CDR2 from the germline V gene are SQVTM and ANQGSEA. The CDR3 is 14 amino acids. The CDR3 sequence: CSVEIAGRGETQYF. The CDR3 DNA follows: TGCAGCGTTGAAATAGCGGGAAGGGGAGAGACCCAGTACTTC.

The genes are TRBV2 and TRBJ2-7, with D tentatively TRBD2 (6 bases). Trimming took 8 bases from V and 0 from J, leaving 17 bases between them. The CDR3 has 15 amino acids. CDR1 and CDR2 (germline): SNHLY, FYNNEI. In DNA form, the CDR3 reads TGTGCCAGCGGGAGGTTAGGGGTTTTCTCCTACGAGCAGTACTTC. Translated, it gives CASGRLGVFSYEQYF.

V and J are TRBV5-1 and TRBJ2-5; 10 bases agree with TRBD1. Germline V gene lookup returns CDR1 SGHRS and CDR2 YFSETQ. The CDR3 is 14 residues long. Trimming removed 1 base from V and 8 bases from J; junction bases left unmatched: 5. This CDR3 is CASSLKTGGDTQYF. Written as DNA, the CDR3 is TGCGCCAGCAGCTTGAAGACAGGGGGCGACACCCAGTACTTC.

The rearrangement uses TRBV5-1 and TRBJ1-3; D may be TRBD1 (5 bases). V was pared by 0 bases and J by 0 bases, with 10 bases between. Looked up from germline, CDR1 is SGHRS and CDR2 is YFSETQ. CDR3 length: 16 amino acids. CDR3 amino acids: CASSLEGPNSGNTIYF. CDR3 nucleotide sequence: TGCGCCAGCAGCTTGGAGGGACCGAACTCTGGAAACACCATATATTTT.

The genes are TRBV14 and TRBJ1-2; maybe TRBD1 (6 bases). Germline V lookup: CDR1 SGHDN, CDR2 FVKESK. Trimming took 7 bases from V and 14 from J, leaving 23 bases between them. This CDR3 has 13 residues. CDR3 sequence: CASTKAGARGSTF. The CDR3 DNA is TGTGCCAGCACCAAGGCAGGGGCTAGGGGGTCGACCTTC.

This clonotype was detected a few times. The chain joins TRBV9 to TRBJ1-2; D possibly corresponds to TRBD1 (6 bases). There are 16 residues in the CDR3. Trimming left V 0 bases short and J 3 bases short, with 15 bases between. Looked up from germline, CDR1 is SGDLS and CDR2 is YYNGEE. The DNA for the CDR3 is TGTGCCAGCAGCGTAGGGGGAGCAGGGGAGGACTATGGCTACACCTTC. Encoded protein: CASSVGGAGEDYGYTF.

Only a few counts were recorded for this clonotype. The rearrangement links TRBV7-6 to TRBJ2-2; D call uncertain. The CDR3 is 12 amino acids. Trimming took off 2 bases at V and 6 bases at J, with 4 bases between the two ends. CDR1 and CDR2 from the germline V gene are SGHVS and FNYEAQ. CDR3 in amino acids: CASSLYSGELFF. CDR3 coding DNA: TGTGCCAGCAGCTTATACTCCGGGGAGCTGTTTTTT. Full variable domain (rest looked up from reference TRBV7-6 and TRBJ2-2): GAGVSQSPRYKVTKRGQDVALRCDPISGHVSLYWYRQALGQGPEFLTYFNYEAQQDKSGLPNDRFSAERPEGSISTLTIQRTEQRDSAMYRCASSLYSGELFFGEGSRLTVL.

There are many counts of this clonotype. The gene calls are TRBV5-1 and TRBJ2-5; TRBD2 agrees at 9 bases. The trim removed 0 bases at V and 3 bases at J, leaving 9 bases unmatched. The CDR3 is 17 amino acids. Germline V lookup: CDR1 SGHRS, CDR2 YFSETQ. The CDR3 bases are TGCGCCAGCAGCTTGGCGGGTAGCGGGAGCGTCGAAGAGACCCAGTACTTC. This sequence encodes CASSLAGSGSVEETQYF.

This clonotype has more than one count but fewer than ten. The V gene is TRBV29-1, the J gene TRBJ1-2, with D unclear. The CDR3 spans 14 residues. Germline V gives CDR1 SQVTM, CDR2 ANQGSEA. V gave up 3 bases and J gave up 6 bases, with 17 bases separating them. CDR3 bases: TGCAGCGTTGAGCGAGGACTCCTAAAGGATGGCTACACCTTC. Protein: CSVERGLLKDGYTF.

This clonotype is labeled as medium-sized (0.01 to 0.1%). V and J are TRBV7-3 and TRBJ2-6; D could derive from TRBD1 or TRBD2 (5 bases each). The V end lost 8 bases, the J end lost 0 bases, and 17 bases lay between the germline ends. CDR3 length: 17 residues. In germline, CDR1 is SGHTA, CDR2 FQGTGA. Here the CDR3 DNA reads TGTGCCAGCTCCCGTACGGGACGGGACTCTGGGGCCAACGTCCTGACTTTC. This sequence encodes CASSRTGRDSGANVLTF. Using reference TRBV7-3 and TRBJ2-6 for the parts outside the CDR3, the full variable domain is GAGVSQTPSNKVTEKGKYVELRCDPISGHTALYWYRQSLGQGPEFLIYFQGTGAADDSGLPNDRFFAVRPEGSVSTLKIQRTERGDSAVYLCASSRTGRDSGANVLTFGAGSRLTVL.

A word on this clonotype: Since the CDR3 does not end with the conserved phenylalanine or tryptophan, this likely comes from a read error. The chain combines TRBV5-8 with TRBJ2-5; D not resolved. Germline V gives CDR1 SGHTS, CDR2 YDEGEE. This CDR3 spans 11 amino acids. The ends were cut back, 5 bases at V and 1 base at J, with 3 bases in the middle. This chain's CDR3 is CASRGQETQYL. DNA for the CDR3: TGTGCCAGCAGGGGCCAAGAGACCCAGTACCTC.